What follows is one T cell receptor (delta chain) and its context. TCRdb applied CATT to the reads for clone calling. The data contain about 10,000 delta-chain clones, just under 9% of them singletons. These data are taken from a study of gamma-delta chains in newborns, infants, children. Study-level information: Microbial exposure reportedly drives polyclonal innate γδ T cell expansion after birth.

The CDR3 is 17 residues long. Trimming took 0 bases from V and 9 from J; bases not matched to a gene: 13. CDR1 TSWWSYY and CDR2 QGS come from the germline V gene. Specimen: blood. J is TRDJ1 and V is TRDV1; 10 bases agree with TRDD3. This receptor was taken from a child who was a newborn, infant or young child, either healthy, febrile or measles-vaccinated (not recorded which). The chain's CDR3 is CALGELAGWGIQTELIF. CDR3 coding DNA: TGTGCTCTTGGGGAACTTGCGGGTTGGGGGATACAAACAGAACTCATCTTT.